These 10 T cell receptor beta chains were all obtained from the same sample, sequenced in a study of T cells in tumors after PD-1 blockade (dated by TCRdb to about 2019). Preparation of the library involved the immunoSEQ multiplex PCR assay. TCRdb limited this immuneACCESS table to in-frame rearrangements with V and J called. A share of clones is missing; checked studies link under half to unresolved V genes, and the rest is unexplained. The sample contains almost 35,000 clones, roughly two thirds of them found a single time. The top ten hold approximately 40% of the sample. The time point label of this sample denotes: after anti-PD-1 therapy. The material sequenced was PBMCs, taken after anti-PD-1 treatment. These receptors were obtained from a human donor with basal cell carcinoma.

The chain employs TRBV3-1 (or the pseudogene TRBV3-2) and TRBJ1-2; no clear D. Germline CDR1 and CDR2: LGHDT and YNNKEL (reference sequence). The CDR3 runs to 11 residues. Trimming took off 6 bases at V and 7 bases at J, with 9 bases between the two ends. CDR3 DNA sequence: TGTGCCAGCAGTCGGGGTAGTGGCTACACCTTC. Translated: CASSRGSGYTF.

The rearrangement links TRBV12-2 to TRBJ2-1; whether TRBD1, the table's D call, matches the DNA was not checked. TRBV12-2 is listed as a pseudogene. This CDR3 has 16 amino acids. In DNA form, the CDR3 reads TGTGCAAGTCGCTTGGGAGCGCAGGACAGGGACGATGAGCAGTTCTTC. Translated, it gives CASRLGAQDRDDEQFF.

The genes are TRBV4-1 and TRBJ1-5; D is ambiguous. Trimming cost V 0 bases and J 5 bases, with 11 bases left between them. CDR3 length equals 15 residues. Germline CDR1 reads MGHRA; CDR2 reads YSYEKL. The CDR3 coding sequence is TGCGCCAGCAGCCAAGAACTACAGTTTCATCAGCCCCAGCATTTT. Protein: CASSQELQFHQPQHF.

The chain recombines TRBV6-6 with TRBJ2-1, with a possible D match to TRBD2 (6 bases). CDR1 is MNHNY, CDR2 SVGAGI, per germline (reference sequence). This CDR3 region has 13 residues. V lost 6 bases and J 6 bases, leaving 12 bases between the germline ends. The CDR3 loop is CASSQRGFNEQFF. CDR3 sequence (DNA): TGTGCCAGCAGCCAACGGGGGTTCAATGAGCAGTTCTTC.

This clone was seen a few times. CDR3: CASSKQGSTGELFF. DNA of the CDR3: TGTGCCAGCAGCAAGCAGGGGTCCACCGGGGAGCTGTTTTTT. The genes are TRBV7-2 and TRBJ2-2, with a possible D match to TRBD1 (6 bases). The CDR3 sequence is 14 residues long. V lost 5 bases and J 4 bases, leaving 11 bases between the germline ends. Germline lookup yields CDR1 SGHTA and CDR2 FQGNSA.

There are many counts of this clone. This chain connects TRBV19 to TRBJ1-2; a weak D match, TRBD1 (5 bases). Trimming stripped 7 bases from V and 2 bases from J, with 20 bases between. The CDR3 totals 16 residues. CDR1 is LNHDA and CDR2 is SQIVND in the germline V gene (reference sequence). In nucleotides, the CDR3 is TGTGCCAGTACCACGGGGTCGGGGGGACGGAACTATGGCTACACCTTC. It is translated as CASTTGSGGRNYGYTF.

Note on this clone: Other DNA sequences in this sample translate to the same CDR3. The rearrangement joins TRBV28 to TRBJ1-5; a possible D gene is TRBD1 (5 bases). V was pared by 3 bases and J by 7 bases, with 13 bases between. CDR3 length: 14 residues. CDR1 is MDHEN, CDR2 SYDVKM, per germline. CDR3 region: CASSFTGGRQPQHF. DNA of the CDR3: TGTGCCAGCAGTTTCACGGGGGGAAGACAGCCCCAGCATTTT.

This chain joins TRBV5-1 and TRBJ2-7; 9 bases match TRBD2. Germline lookup yields CDR1 SGHRS and CDR2 YFSETQ. V dropped 2 bases and J dropped 2; count of bases not matched to a gene: 5. CDR3 length: 15 amino acids. The CDR3 coding sequence is TGCGCCAGCAGCTTCGGTAGCGGGAGTGCCTACGAGCAGTACTTC. This sequence encodes CASSFGSGSAYEQYF.

The chain is built from TRBV29-1 and TRBJ2-2, with 8 bases aligning to TRBD2. This CDR3 is built from 14 residues. V lost 5 bases and J lost 1; bases outside the gene matches: 3. Germline values: CDR1 SQVTM, CDR2 ANQGSEA. CDR3 DNA sequence: TGCAGCGTTACGGGACTAGAGAACACCGGGGAGCTGTTTTTT. Its protein product is CSVTGLENTGELFF.

J is TRBJ2-3 and V is TRBV18; 8 positions agree with TRBD2. This CDR3 region has 16 residues. The trim removed 5 bases at V and 3 bases at J, leaving 10 bases unmatched. The germline CDR1 and CDR2 sequences are KGHSH and LQKENI. CDR3 residues: CASSTRRGAKTDTQYF. The CDR3 coding sequence is TGTGCCAGCTCAACTAGGCGGGGGGCGAAGACAGATACGCAGTATTTT.